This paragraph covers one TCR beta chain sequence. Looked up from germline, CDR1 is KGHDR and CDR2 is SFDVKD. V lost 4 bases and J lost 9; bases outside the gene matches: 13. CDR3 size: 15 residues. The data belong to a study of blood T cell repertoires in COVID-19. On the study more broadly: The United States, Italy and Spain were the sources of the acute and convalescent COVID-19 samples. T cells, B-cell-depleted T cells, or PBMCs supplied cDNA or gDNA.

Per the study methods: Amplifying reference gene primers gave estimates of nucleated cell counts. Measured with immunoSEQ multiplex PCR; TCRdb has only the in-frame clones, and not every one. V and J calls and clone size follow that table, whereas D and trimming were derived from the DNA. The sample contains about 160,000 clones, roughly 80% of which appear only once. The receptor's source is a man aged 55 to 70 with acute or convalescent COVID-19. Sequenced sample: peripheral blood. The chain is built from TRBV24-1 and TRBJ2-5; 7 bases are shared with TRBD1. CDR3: CATSDIGTATVAQYF. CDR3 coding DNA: TGTGCCACCAGTGACATCGGGACAGCAACGGTGGCCCAGTACTTC.